This TCR beta chain was profiled in a study of PD-L1 blockade in urothelial cancer. Study-level information: Counts from blood samples showed a median of roughly 150,000 T cells.

Clones were read by immunoSEQ multiplex PCR, and TCRdb kept only the in-frame ones, dropping some. Of some 44,000 clones in the sample, approximately 80% were seen once. This clone is a singleton in its sample. Noted time point: pretreatment peripheral blood. Looked up from germline, CDR1 is SGHKS and CDR2 is YYEKEE (reference sequence). After removal of 5 bases from V and 5 bases from J, the junction contained 5 bases not matched to a gene. The CDR3 has 13 amino acids. The receptor's source is a man aged 60-69 years with urothelial cancer. V gene TRBV5-5 combines with J gene TRBJ2-5; 8 bases line up with TRBD2. Here the sequenced sample was PBMCs, taken around atezolizumab (anti-PD-L1) treatment. The CDR3 DNA reads TGTGCCAGCAGTTACGGGGGGGAGGAGACCCAGTACTTC. This sequence encodes CASSYGGEETQYF.